Listed below are T cell receptor beta chains from one sample, sequenced in a study of shared clonotypes between healthy human individuals. Here immunoSEQ multiplex PCR was the method, and the copy in TCRdb shows in-frame clones only, minus some. Of about 1 million clones in the sample, under 80% were seen once. The sample comprised memory CD4+ T cells sorted from blood. All receptors come from a man between 18 and 35 years old in good health. The CDR3 runs from the conserved cysteine through the conserved F or W.

V | CDR3
TRBV6-1 | CASSEGRGGDTQYF
TRBV19 | CATRGAGLLNYGYTF
TRBV19 | CASSIGTGFNQPQHF
TRBV5-1 | CASSLGTSAGYNEQFF
TRBV28 | CASRIDRRVEAFF
TRBV2 | CASSRSGQGNGYTF
TRBV5-6 | CASSFGTGVQETQYF
TRBV19 | CASRDSTYEQYF
TRBV5-1 | CASSLGPITDTQYF
TRBV30 | CAWSRLAGGNDEQFF
TRBV30 | CAWSAHRDEQYF
TRBV7-6 | CASTLQAGGRNEQFF
TRBV2 | CASSSTGNTEAFF
TRBV11-2 | CASSLAGPKNSPLHF
TRBV2 | CASGLEGVYGYTF
TRBV7-2 | CASNPVSRNTGELFF
TRBV7-2 | CASSPYNNYGYTF
TRBV5-1 | CASSLQPDNKGIMFF
TRBV5-1 | CASSLSGEGNTIYF
TRBV6-5 | CASSLYQGRGYTF
TRBV19 | CASSDPGHQNTEAFF
TRBV10-3 | CAISEVPQGNYGYTF
TRBV11-2 | CASSLRQGDTEAFF
TRBV10-3 | CAISERRENTGELFF
TRBV5-8 | CASSSGTLKAGELFF
TRBV2 | CASTRTETHTDTQYF
TRBV6-5 | CASSKQGLNYGYTF
TRBV7-9 | CASSLDGLNTEAFF
TRBV4-1 | CASSQDWDTEAFF
TRBV5-6 | CASSLAGIYGYTF
TRBV9 | CASSGGDSTKNIQYF
TRBV7-8 | CASSLHTGMGQGVLFF